This is a list of T cell receptor beta chains from one sample in a study of blood T cell repertoires in COVID-19. Here immunoSEQ multiplex PCR was the method, and the copy in TCRdb shows in-frame clones only, minus some. The top ten hold about 0.93% of the sample, which has a few hundred thousand clones, about 90% seen once. The sequencing input was PBMCs or T cells enriched from blood (not recorded which). These receptors came from a woman aged 25-40 years who had recovered from COVID-19. Each CDR3 is given with its conserved first and last residue. A D gene is named only where the DNA matches it firmly. Part of the rows lack a size; the others show once, few, many or a class for expanded clones.

TRBV28	.	.	TRBJ1-2	CASSLGVIGYTF	TGTGCCAGCAGTTTAGGAGTTATTGGCTACACCTTC
TRBV7-9	.	.	TRBJ1-1	CASSLASGGSTEAFF	TGTGCCAGCAGCTTAGCTTCCGGAGGTTCCACTGAAGCTTTCTTT
TRBV4-1	TRBD2	.	TRBJ2-1	CASSQVGLAGGQIYNEQFF	TGCGCCAGCAGCCAAGTCGGACTAGCGGGGGGGCAGATCTACAATGAGCAGTTCTTC
TRBV11-3	.	once	TRBJ2-2	CASSPTSGELFF	TGTGCCAGCAGCCCTACTAGCGGGGAGCTGTTTTTT
TRBV5-6	.	.	TRBJ2-7	CASSAPLGTSYEQYF	TGTGCCAGCAGCGCCCCCCTAGGCACGTCCTACGAGCAGTACTTC
TRBV7-8	TRBD1	.	TRBJ1-2	CASSPGGQGTYGYTF	TGTGCCAGCAGCCCCGGGGGACAGGGTACCTATGGCTACACCTTC
TRBV4-3	TRBD1	.	TRBJ2-2	CASSQDNYRDRGPGELFF	TGCGCCAGCAGCCAAGATAATTACCGGGACAGGGGCCCCGGGGAGCTGTTTTTT
TRBV6-5	TRBD1	.	TRBJ1-5	CASSRSQGGKQPQHF	TGTGCCAGCAGCCGCTCCCAGGGGGGTAAGCAGCCCCAGCATTTT
TRBV27	TRBD1	.	TRBJ1-6	CASSRRGDLANSPLHF	TGTGCCAGCAGCCGCAGGGGGGACCTGGCAAATTCACCCCTCCACTTT
TRBV6-1	TRBD2	.	TRBJ2-4	CASSELGLAGLAKNIQYF	TGTGCCAGCAGTGAATTGGGACTAGCGGGGCTAGCCAAAAACATTCAGTACTTC
TRBV10-2	TRBD1	.	TRBJ2-7	CASRWTGEGVEQYF	TGCGCCAGCAGGTGGACAGGAGAGGGTGTCGAGCAGTACTTC
TRBV28	.	.	TRBJ2-6	CASSLGPGLGGGANVLTF	TGTGCCAGCAGCTTAGGGCCAGGGTTAGGCGGTGGGGCCAACGTCCTGACTTTC
TRBV2	.	.	TRBJ2-7	CASTLDMGWYEQYF	TGTGCCAGCACACTAGATATGGGGTGGTACGAGCAGTACTTC
TRBV4-1	.	.	TRBJ1-1	CASSQPGWQLNTEAFF	TGCGCCAGCAGCCAACCAGGGTGGCAATTGAACACTGAAGCTTTCTTT
TRBV27	.	.	TRBJ2-3	CASTEVGGGFGDTQYF	TGTGCCAGCACCGAAGTAGGGGGGGGCTTTGGAGATACGCAGTATTTT
TRBV6-2/TRBV6-3	.	.	TRBJ1-2	CASSYSSSYGYTF	TGTGCCAGCAGTTACTCTAGTTCCTATGGCTACACCTTC
TRBV2	TRBD1	.	TRBJ1-3	CASNQQGAAGNTIYF	TGTGCCAGCAATCAACAGGGGGCAGCTGGAAACACCATATATTTT
TRBV24-1	TRBD1	.	TRBJ1-5	CATSEGGTDYNQPQHF	TGTGCCACCAGTGAGGGTGGGACAGACTACAATCAGCCCCAGCATTTT
TRBV11-2	.	.	TRBJ1-6	CASSLTKPQGTTLHF	TGTGCCAGCAGCTTAACCAAACCACAGGGAACGACCCTCCACTTT
TRBV6-5	.	.	TRBJ1-4	CASSYLGVSREKLFF	TGTGCCAGCAGCTACCTCGGAGTTTCTAGGGAAAAACTGTTTTTT
TRBV7-5	.	.	TRBJ1-5	CVRSLVFDRGLENQPQHF	TGTGTCAGAAGCTTAGTATTTGACAGGGGGCTGGAGAATCAGCCCCAGCATTTT
TRBV7-2	.	few	TRBJ2-7	CASSLVRAGVRHEQYF	TGTGCCAGCAGCTTAGTTCGGGCAGGGGTGAGACACGAGCAGTACTTC
TRBV19	TRBD1	.	TRBJ1-1	CASSFFRGRLPNTEAFF	TGTGCCAGTAGTTTCTTCAGGGGGCGACTACCGAACACTGAAGCTTTCTTT
TRBV6-2/TRBV6-3	TRBD1	.	TRBJ1-6	CASSYIAGGGNYNSPLHF	TGTGCCAGCAGTTACATCGCAGGGGGCGGGAATTATAATTCACCCCTCCACTTT
TRBV7-9	.	.	TRBJ1-6	CASSSTGGSPLHF	TGTGCCAGCAGCTCTACGGGAGGTTCACCCCTCCACTTT
TRBV5-1	TRBD1	.	TRBJ1-1	CASSVEQGAGSLAEAFF	TGCGCCAGCAGCGTTGAACAGGGGGCGGGTTCTCTCGCTGAAGCTTTCTTT
TRBV7-2	.	.	TRBJ1-2	CASSLDTYGYTF	TGTGCCAGCAGCTTAGACACCTATGGCTACACCTTC
TRBV7-8	.	once	TRBJ2-3	CASSPRTPNPTDTQYF	TGTGCCAGCAGCCCTAGGACACCGAACCCCACAGATACGCAGTATTTT
TRBV7-9	TRBD1	.	TRBJ2-1	CASLDRGSHNEQFF	TGTGCCAGCTTGGACAGGGGAAGTCACAATGAGCAGTTCTTC
TRBV6-2/TRBV6-3	TRBD1	.	TRBJ2-1	CASSQDRGGQFF	TGTGCCAGCAGTCAGGACAGGGGCGGGCAGTTCTTC
TRBV14	TRBD2	.	TRBJ2-3	CASSQDLRAGGPLLSPDTQYF	TGTGCCAGCAGCCAAGATCTACGTGCGGGGGGACCCCTCCTCTCCCCAGATACGCAGTATTTT
TRBV5-1	.	.	TRBJ1-2	CASSLAGGHNYGYTF	TGCGCCAGCAGCTTGGCTGGGGGCCATAACTATGGCTACACCTTC
TRBV5-8	.	.	TRBJ1-1	CASSPPSRDDTEAFF	TGTGCCAGCAGCCCACCGAGTAGAGATGACACTGAAGCTTTCTTT
TRBV30	.	.	TRBJ1-6	CAWSAKGPNSPLHF	TGTGCCTGGAGTGCGAAGGGGCCTAATTCACCCCTCCACTTT
TRBV5-5	.	.	TRBJ2-7	CASSLADSLSYEQYF	TGTGCCAGCAGCTTGGCGGACTCCCTCTCCTACGAGCAGTACTTC
TRBV11-2	.	.	TRBJ1-5	CASSLWMNRASNQPQHF	TGTGCCAGCAGCTTATGGATGAACAGGGCGAGCAATCAGCCCCAGCATTTT
TRBV5-6	TRBD1	many	TRBJ1-2	CASSSGTGDGYTF	TGTGCCAGCAGCTCCGGGACAGGGGATGGCTACACCTTC
TRBV6-1	.	once	TRBJ1-6	CASSEGRAQNSPLHF	TGTGCCAGCAGTGAAGGGAGGGCCCAGAATTCACCCCTCCACTTT
TRBV10-1	TRBD1	.	TRBJ1-2	CASSGQGNYGYTF	TGCGCCAGCAGTGGACAGGGCAACTATGGCTACACCTTC
TRBV5-1	TRBD2	.	TRBJ2-7	CASSLELAGGREQYF	TGCGCCAGCAGCTTGGAACTAGCGGGGGGGCGGGAGCAGTACTTC
TRBV10-1	.	.	TRBJ1-2	CASSDTGGPTRGYTF	TGCGCCAGCAGTGATACGGGGGGGCCCACGAGAGGCTACACCTTC
TRBV6-5	TRBD1	.	TRBJ1-6	CASRQGTGSPLHF	TGTGCCAGCAGACAGGGGACGGGATCACCCCTCCACTTT
TRBV6-6	TRBD1	once	TRBJ2-2	CASRLTGLDGELFF	TGTGCCAGCAGGCTGACAGGGTTGGACGGGGAGCTGTTTTTT
TRBV28	.	.	TRBJ1-6	CASNPAARGGKPLHF	TGTGCCAGCAACCCGGCAGCGAGGGGGGGCAAACCCCTCCACTTT
TRBV7-9	.	.	TRBJ2-7	CASSLDGGNYEQYF	TGTGCCAGCAGCTTAGACGGGGGAAACTACGAGCAGTACTTC
TRBV30	TRBD2	.	TRBJ2-3	CAWPLLAGGPTDTQYF	TGTGCCTGGCCTCTCTTAGCGGGGGGGCCTACAGATACGCAGTATTTT
TRBV19	TRBD1	.	TRBJ2-6	CASSRGQGTGANVLTF	TGTGCCAGTAGTAGGGGACAGGGGACTGGGGCCAACGTCCTGACTTTC
TRBV6-4	.	.	TRBJ2-7	CASRAWRSYEQYF	TGTGCCAGCCGAGCCTGGAGAAGCTACGAGCAGTACTTC
TRBV7-2	.	once	TRBJ1-5	CASSLDSSNQPQHF	TGTGCCAGCAGCTTAGACTCTAGCAATCAGCCCCAGCATTTT
TRBV6-5	.	few	TRBJ1-2	CASSYNSRNYGYTF	TGTGCCAGCAGTTACAACAGCAGGAACTATGGCTACACCTTC
TRBV6-5	.	.	TRBJ1-1	CASTDRDTSFTEAFF	TGTGCCAGCACAGACCGGGACACGTCGTTCACTGAAGCTTTCTTT
TRBV24-1	.	once	TRBJ1-2	CATSGQGLNYGYTF	TGTGCCACCAGTGGCCAGGGACTTAACTATGGCTACACCTTC
TRBV12-3/TRBV12-4	.	.	TRBJ1-2	CASSQTGFLGYTF	TGTGCCAGCAGTCAAACAGGGTTTCTGGGCTACACCTTC